These 10 T cell receptor beta chains share one sample of origin, sequenced in a study of T cell responses to AZD1222 COVID-19 vaccine. Clones were read by immunoSEQ multiplex PCR, and TCRdb kept only the in-frame ones, dropping some. Of approximately 70,000 clones listed, 86% are singletons. This sample comprised peripheral blood, obtained on day 0 of AZD1222 vaccination. These receptors came from an adult in good health.

The CDR3 sequence: CATSPTGGVLGNEKLFF. The CDR3 nucleotides are TGTGCCACCAGTCCCACAGGGGGCGTTCTCGGTAATGAAAAACTGTTTTTT. The V gene is TRBV24-1, the J gene TRBJ1-4, with 9 nucleotides matching TRBD1. The CDR3 runs 17 residues. Trimming took 6 bases from V and 4 from J; bases not matched to a gene: 11. Germline CDR1 reads KGHDR; CDR2 reads SFDVKD.

This chain links TRBV2 with TRBJ1-4; weak D call: TRBD1 (6 bases). CDR1 and CDR2 (germline): SNHLY, FYNNEI. The CDR3 runs to 16 residues. The ends were cut back, 10 bases at V and 3 bases at J, with 21 bases in the middle. Written as DNA, the CDR3 is TGTGCCACCAAAGATCTTCTGAGGGGGTCTAATGAAAAACTGTTTTTT. Its translation: CATKDLLRGSNEKLFF.

V is TRBV10-3 and J is TRBJ1-2; D uncertain. The CDR3 has 11 residues. Germline CDR1 is ENHRY and CDR2 is SYGVKD. V gave up 3 bases and J gave up 5 bases, with 4 bases separating them. In nucleotides, the CDR3 is TGTGCCATCAGTGACAATTATGGCTACACCTTC. Translating it yields CAISDNYGYTF.

The chain employs TRBV18 and TRBJ1-6; a weak D match, TRBD1 (5 bases). The CDR3 covers 14 residues. V was shortened by 8 bases and J by 7 bases, with 15 bases between the two germline ends. The germline V gene has CDR1 KGHSH and CDR2 LQKENI. In DNA form, the CDR3 reads TGTGCCAGCACCACAGGCTCGGGGAATTCACCCCTCCACTTT. This translates into CASTTGSGNSPLHF.

This chain uses TRBV7-2 with TRBJ1-6; TRBD1 is a possible D gene (6 bases). The germline gives CDR1 SGHTA, CDR2 FQGNSA. V dropped 4 bases and J dropped 2 bases, with 15 bases sitting between them. CDR3 length: 17 residues. The CDR3 DNA sequence: TGTGCCAGCAGCTCCGGGGGCGGGGCAACCTATAATTCACCCCTCCACTTT. As protein: CASSSGGGATYNSPLHF.

J is TRBJ2-7 and V is TRBV28; D is uncertain. Per the germline V gene, CDR1 is MDHEN and CDR2 is SYDVKM. The germline V and J ends were trimmed by 5 bases and 4 bases, with 18 bases remaining between them. The CDR3 sequence is 15 residues long. The CDR3 is CASSEARAVSYEQYF. The CDR3 nucleotides read TGTGCCAGCAGTGAAGCTAGGGCAGTATCGTACGAGCAGTACTTC. Supplemented by reference TRBV28 and TRBJ2-7, the full variable domain reads DVKVTQSSRYLVKRTGEKVFLECVQDMDHENMFWYRQDPGLGLRLIYFSYDVKMKEKGDIPEGYSVSREKKERFSLILESASTNQTSMYLCASSEARAVSYEQYFGPGTRLTVT.

The chain combines TRBV10-2 with TRBJ1-1, with a tentative D call TRBD1 (6 bases). Germline V CDR1 and CDR2: WSHSY, SAAADI. Trimming removed 7 bases at V and 4 bases at J, with 16 bases between. CDR3 size: 14 residues. Written as DNA, the CDR3 is TGCGCCAGCACCCTACAGGGAGGGGGCACTGAAGCTTTCTTT. This gives the protein CASTLQGGGTEAFF.

The chain recombines TRBV10-3 with TRBJ1-2; D remains ambiguous. The ends were cut back, 3 bases at V and 5 bases at J, with 13 bases in the middle. CDR3 length equals 14 residues. Germline V gene lookup returns CDR1 ENHRY and CDR2 SYGVKD. CDR3: CAISDPRGWYGYTF. CDR3 nucleotides: TGTGCCATCAGTGATCCCCGGGGATGGTATGGCTACACCTTC.

J is TRBJ2-4 and V is TRBV6-5; D is perhaps TRBD2 (5 bases). Germline CDR1 reads MNHEY; CDR2 reads SVGAGI. Trimming removed 10 bases from V and 1 base from J, with 11 bases in between. The CDR3 covers 13 residues. CDR3 nucleotides: TGTGCCACCCGACCGGGGGCCAAAAACATTCAGTACTTC. Translated: CATRPGAKNIQYF.

This sequence joins TRBV19 and TRBJ1-2; D is possibly TRBD1 (5 bases). CDR3 length equals 14 residues. Germline lookup yields CDR1 LNHDA and CDR2 SQIVND (reference sequence). V was shortened by 6 bases and J by 2 bases, with 13 bases between the two germline ends. CDR3: CASSPSTENYGYTF. The CDR3 DNA follows: TGTGCCAGTAGCCCTTCGACAGAGAACTATGGCTACACCTTC.